Presented here are 27 T cell receptor beta chains from one specimen sequenced in a study of blood T cell repertoires in COVID-19. TCRdb's table, derived via immunoSEQ multiplex PCR, lists solely in-frame clones and lacks some. The sample includes 200,000 to 250,000 clones, 90% of them seen just once. Sequencing used PBMCs or T cells enriched from blood (not recorded which). These receptor sequences come from a young man who had been exposed to COVID-19.

The chain couples TRBV7-9 to TRBJ2-1, with 8 bases aligning to TRBD1. Losses at the gene ends were 4 bases for V and 2 bases for J; bases not matched to a gene: 7. Germline CDR1 and CDR2: SEHNR and FQNEAQ (reference sequence). CDR3 length: 16 amino acids. For the CDR3, the DNA is TGTGCCAGCAGCTCCATACAGGGGGTAGCCTACAATGAGCAGTTCTTC. It translates to CASSSIQGVAYNEQFF.

V usage is TRBV19 and J usage is TRBJ2-2; unclear D gene. Germline CDR1 reads LNHDA; CDR2 reads SQIVND (reference sequence). V lost 4 bases, J lost 3 bases, and 15 bases lay in between. The CDR3 runs 16 residues. DNA for the CDR3: TGTGCCAGTAGTAACCGGTGGAGTAGGTACACCGGGGAGCTGTTTTTT. Amino acid sequence: CASSNRWSRYTGELFF.

The chain couples TRBV29-1 to TRBJ1-2, with D unclear. Trimming took 3 bases from V and 6 from J, leaving 23 bases between them. The CDR3 is made up of 16 amino acids. Germline V CDR1 and CDR2: SQVTM, ANQGSEA. CDR3 sequence: CSVDGWESPEGDGYTF. Here the CDR3 DNA reads TGCAGCGTTGACGGTTGGGAGTCTCCGGAGGGCGATGGCTACACCTTC. Full variable domain (missing parts from reference TRBV29-1 and TRBJ1-2): SAVISQKPSRDICQRGTSLTIQCQVDSQVTMMFWYRQQPGQSLTLIATANQGSEATYESGFVIDKFPISRPNLTFSTLTVSNMSPEDSSIYLCSVDGWESPEGDGYTFGSGTRLTVV.

This sequence joins TRBV2 and TRBJ2-5, with a weak D call TRBD1 (6 bases). Germline CDR1 SNHLY, CDR2 FYNNEI. The CDR3 is 15 residues long. V was cut by 5 bases and J by 8 bases, with 21 bases left in between. CDR3 protein: CASSWSVGEGGTQYF. CDR3 nucleotide sequence: TGTGCCAGCAGTTGGAGCGTGGGGGAAGGGGGAACCCAGTACTTC.

The chain uses TRBV2 and TRBJ2-1, with 8 bases that match TRBD2. From germline, CDR1 is SNHLY and CDR2 FYNNEI. The CDR3 covers 20 residues. With 3 bases clipped from V and 0 bases from J, the junction kept 16 bases outside the gene matches. In nucleotides, the CDR3 is TGTGCCAGCAGTGATTTGATCGCTAGCGGGCACCTTAGCTCCTACAATGAGCAGTTCTTC. Translating it yields CASSDLIASGHLSSYNEQFF.

In this sample, this clone turned up once. The chain employs TRBV29-1 and TRBJ1-6; D is possibly TRBD1 (6 bases). Germline CDR1 and CDR2: SQVTM and ANQGSEA. Between the trimmed V and J ends, which lost 6 bases and 7 bases, there was a span of 16 bases. This CDR3 region has 14 residues. DNA for the CDR3: TGCAGCGTACCCGGCAGGGGACCAAATTCACCCCTCCACTTT. Residues: CSVPGRGPNSPLHF.

V and J are TRBV30 and TRBJ2-3; the match to TRBD2 covers 13 bases. The CDR3 length is 15 residues. Germline values: CDR1 GTSNPN, CDR2 SVGIG (reference sequence). The V and J ends lost 5 bases and 9 bases, in that order; junction bases with no gene match: 11. The CDR3 coding sequence is TGTGCCTGGGCAGGGACTAGCGGGGTCCCTGGGACGCAGTATTTT. Its protein product is CAWAGTSGVPGTQYF.

The chain combines TRBV5-1 with TRBJ2-5, with unresolved D. The CDR3 is 11 amino acids. The V and J ends lost 4 bases and 3 bases respectively, with 4 bases between them. CDR1 is SGHRS and CDR2 is YFSETQ in the germline V gene. The CDR3 region has the DNA TGCGCCAGCAGCCCTGAAGAGACCCAGTACTTC. Translating gives CASSPEETQYF.

This rearrangement joins TRBV10-3 to TRBJ1-2, with a weak D call TRBD1 (6 bases). V lost 4 bases and J 6 bases, leaving 12 bases between the germline ends. Per germline, CDR1 ENHRY and CDR2 SYGVKD. CDR3 size: 13 residues. CDR3: CAISAAGEDGYTF. In DNA form, the CDR3 reads TGTGCCATCAGTGCGGCAGGGGAAGATGGCTACACCTTC.

This clone was counted a single time. This chain joins TRBV11-3 and TRBJ2-1, with 7 bases fitting TRBD1. The CDR3 runs 13 residues. Germline V gene data show CDR1 as SGHNT and CDR2 as YENEEA. V shed 4 bases, J shed 4 bases, and the junction held 1 base outside the gene matches. As DNA, the CDR3 is TGTGCCAGCAGCTCGGGACAGTACAATGAGCAGTTCTTC. It specifies CASSSGQYNEQFF.

The chain uses TRBV19 and TRBJ2-7; a possible D gene is TRBD2 (7 bases). This CDR3 has 20 amino acids. The ends were cut back, 5 bases at V and 3 bases at J, with 32 bases in the middle. The germline V gene encodes CDR1 LNHDA and CDR2 SQIVND (reference sequence). CDR3 residues: CASSRPTGPKDGRGIYEQYF. In DNA, the CDR3 is TGTGCCAGTAGTCGACCGACAGGACCAAAGGATGGGAGGGGGATCTACGAGCAGTACTTC.

The rearrangement links TRBV6-2 or TRBV6-3 to TRBJ2-5; D possibly corresponds to TRBD2 (5 bases). Germline assignment: CDR1 MNHEY and CDR2 SVGEGT. The CDR3 contains 14 residues. V was shortened by 5 bases and J by 0 bases, with 10 bases between the two germline ends. CDR3 protein: CASSRTQNQETQYF. The CDR3 DNA is TGTGCCAGCAGTCGGACTCAGAACCAAGAGACCCAGTACTTC.

This clone has only one observation. The CDR3 here is CASSLIGLHF. In nucleotides, the CDR3 is TGTGCCAGCAGCTTGATCGGTTTGCATTTT. The genes are TRBV5-8 and TRBJ1-5; no clear D gene. This CDR3 is 10 amino acids long. The V end was cut by 1 base, the J end by 15 bases, with 8 bases between. The germline CDR1 and CDR2 sequences are SGHTS and YDEGEE.

The V gene is TRBV5-1, the J gene TRBJ1-5; D remains ambiguous. This CDR3 spans 13 amino acids. V lost 0 bases and J 3 bases, leaving 4 bases between the germline ends. Germline loops: CDR1 SGHRS, CDR2 YFSETQ. This chain's CDR3 is CASSLAYNQPQHF. The DNA of the CDR3 is TGCGCCAGCAGCTTGGCTTACAATCAGCCCCAGCATTTT.

CDR3 residues: CASSPLVLGPTGELFF. The CDR3 DNA reads as TGTGCCAGCAGCCCACTGGTTTTGGGGCCCACCGGGGAGCTGTTTTTT. V and J are TRBV5-6 and TRBJ2-2; possibly TRBD1 for D (5 bases). The CDR3 is 16 amino acids. Trimming left V 4 bases short and J 4 bases short, with 17 bases between. Germline CDR1 reads SGHDT; CDR2 reads YYEEEE.

The rearrangement links TRBV9 to TRBJ2-5, with 9 positions matching TRBD2. The V and J ends lost 3 bases and 4 bases, in that order; junction bases with no gene match: 16. Germline V gene sequence: CDR1 SGDLS, CDR2 YYNGEE. The CDR3 contains 18 residues. The DNA of the CDR3 is TGTGCCAGCAGCGCCAAGGCCCTCTCGGCGGGGGGGCTAGAGACCCAGTACTTC. It is translated as CASSAKALSAGGLETQYF. Combining the CDR3 with reference TRBV9 and TRBJ2-5 gives the whole variable domain DSGVTQTPKHLITATGQRVTLRCSPRSGDLSVYWYQQSLDQGLQFLIQYYNGEERAKGNILERFSAQQFPDLHSELNLSSLELGDSALYFCASSAKALSAGGLETQYFGPGTRLLVL.

This clone was detected only a few times. The genes are TRBV3-1 (or the pseudogene TRBV3-2) and TRBJ2-2; 8 bases map to TRBD2. Germline-derived CDR1 and CDR2 are LGHDT and YNNKEL (reference sequence). Trimming removed 4 bases from V and 3 bases from J; junction bases left unmatched: 1. CDR3 size: 14 residues. In DNA form, the CDR3 reads TGTGCCAGCAGCCCGCGGGGGGACACCGGGGAGCTGTTTTTT. It codes for CASSPRGDTGELFF.

This chain joins TRBV6-5 and TRBJ1-2; TRBD1 agrees at 8 bases. CDR3 size: 14 residues. The V gene end was trimmed by 7 bases and the J gene end by 7 bases; junction bases not matched to a gene: 11. CDR1 is MNHEY and CDR2 is SVGAGI in the germline V gene. CDR3 in DNA: TGTGCCAGCACCAAGGACAGGGCCTTAGGTGGCTACACCTTC. Translation: CASTKDRALGGYTF.

J is TRBJ2-3 and V is TRBV3-1 (or the pseudogene TRBV3-2); 7 bases align to TRBD1. The CDR3 covers 15 residues. V was clipped by 4 bases and J by 2 bases; unmatched bases: 6. Germline CDR1 reads LGHDT; CDR2 reads YNNKEL (reference sequence). The CDR3 DNA sequence: TGTGCCAGCAGCCCCCAACAGGGGATCACAGATACGCAGTATTTT. Protein: CASSPQQGITDTQYF.

In this sample, this clone turned up once. The CDR3 loop reads CASSPGTQEAFF. The CDR3 bases are TGTGCCAGCAGCCCCGGGACACAAGAAGCTTTCTTT. The chain is built from TRBV2 and TRBJ1-1, with D perhaps TRBD1 (6 bases). V lost 6 bases and J lost 8, with 13 bases in between. The CDR3 spans 12 residues. Germline V gene sequence: CDR1 SNHLY, CDR2 FYNNEI.

The chain carries TRBV5-4 and TRBJ1-1, with 9 nucleotides matching TRBD1. The CDR3 is 15 amino acids. Losses at the gene ends were 4 bases for V and 4 bases for J; bases not matched to a gene: 8. Germline V lookup: CDR1 SGHNT, CDR2 YYREEE (reference sequence). The CDR3 bases are TGTGCCAGCAGCGAGGGGGGGACAGGGACCACTGAAGCTTTCTTT. It is translated as CASSEGGTGTTEAFF.

J is TRBJ2-7 and V is TRBV21-1; the table's D call, TRBD2, was not checked against the DNA. TRBV21-1 is noted as a pseudogene. The CDR3 extends over 15 amino acids. The CDR3 region has the DNA TGTGCCAGCAGCAAAGATAGCGGGGTGAGTCCTACGGAGTACTTC. This codes for CASSKDSGVSPTEYF.

The genes are TRBV24-1 and TRBJ1-5; a weak D match, TRBD1 (6 bases). This CDR3 contains 14 residues. Germline-derived CDR1 and CDR2 are KGHDR and SFDVKD. Trimming left V 3 bases short and J 4 bases short, with 9 bases between. CDR3 sequence (DNA): TGTGCCACCAGTGATGGGACATCTAATCAGCCCCAGCATTTT. The encoded protein is CATSDGTSNQPQHF.

V usage is TRBV7-9 and J usage is TRBJ1-3, with 8 bases that match TRBD1. Unmatched junction bases numbered 5, after V lost 7 bases and J lost 3 bases. The germline gives CDR1 SEHNR, CDR2 FQNEAQ (reference sequence). The CDR3 totals 14 residues. The CDR3 protein is CASIDRGSGNTIYF. As DNA, the CDR3 is TGTGCCAGCATCGACAGGGGAAGTGGAAACACCATATATTTT. Full variable domain (remainder filled in from reference TRBV7-9 and TRBJ1-3): DTGVSQNPRHKITKRGQNVTFRCDPISEHNRLYWYRQTLGQGPEFLTYFQNEAQLEKSRLLSDRFSAERPKGSFSTLEIQRTEQGDSAMYLCASIDRGSGNTIYFGEGSWLTVV.

This clone appeared once. The rearrangement joins TRBV4-1 to TRBJ1-2, with 9 nucleotides matching TRBD1. V shed 4 bases and J 7 bases; nucleotides not matched to a gene: 7. The length of the CDR3 is 14 residues. Germline V gene sequence: CDR1 MGHRA, CDR2 YSYEKL. This chain's CDR3 is CASSRPGQGRGYTF. The CDR3 DNA follows: TGCGCCAGCAGCCGTCCGGGACAGGGTCGTGGCTACACCTTC.

V is TRBV6-5 and J is TRBJ2-2; 12 bases fit TRBD1. The CDR3 runs 15 residues. Germline-derived CDR1 and CDR2 are MNHEY and SVGAGI. V trimming: 6 bases; J trimming: 6 bases; junction bases outside the gene matches: 5. The CDR3 sequence is CASSMGQGAPGELFF. CDR3 nucleotides: TGTGCCAGCAGCATGGGACAGGGGGCCCCCGGGGAGCTGTTTTTT.

V usage is TRBV23-1 and J usage is TRBJ2-1; a weak D match, TRBD1 (5 bases). TRBV23-1 is designated an ORF whose function remains uncertain. Trimming removed 3 bases at V and 1 base at J, with 16 bases between. The CDR3 spans 17 residues. The CDR3 DNA reads TGCGCCAGCAGTCACCCGATAGACAGTGCTTCCTACAATGAGCAGTTCTTC. Translated: CASSHPIDSASYNEQFF.